This is a list of T cell receptor beta chains from one sample in a study of blood T cells in healthy people across ages. One entry per CDR3 protein, called by TCRdb with MiXCR from the 5' RACE reads. The sample lists 500,000 to 550,000 distinct CDR3 sequences, nearly 25% seen once, with approximately 8.7% in the top ten. These data also featured in a second study, about T cells of mothers and their children.

Sequenced: blood. These receptors were collected from a boy between 10 and 17 years old in good health. Each CDR3 is given with its conserved first and last residue. The D gene is left open where the match is weak. Not every row has a clone size; where given, it reads once, few, many or a size class.

j_call: TRBJ2-2
d_call: .
v_call: TRBV29-1
clone_size: few
cdr3_aa: CSVEERRHFSQSTGELFF
cdr3_nt: TGCAGCGTTGAAGAGCGGCGTCACTTCTCCCAGAGCACCGGGGAGCTGTTTTTT

j_call: TRBJ1-2
d_call: .
v_call: TRBV7-2
clone_size: many
cdr3_aa: CASSLVRGGYTF
cdr3_nt: TGTGCCAGCAGCTTAGTTAGGGGTGGCTACACCTTC

j_call: TRBJ2-1
d_call: TRBD2
v_call: TRBV20-1
clone_size: .
cdr3_aa: CSAHPGLGYEQFF
cdr3_nt: TGCAGTGCTCACCCGGGACTAGGTTATGAGCAGTTCTTC

j_call: TRBJ1-1
d_call: .
v_call: TRBV12-3/TRBV12-4
clone_size: few
cdr3_aa: CASSVTGLTEAFF
cdr3_nt: TGTGCCAGCAGCGTCACAGGGTTGACTGAAGCTTTCTTT

j_call: TRBJ2-1
d_call: TRBD2
v_call: TRBV28
clone_size: .
cdr3_aa: CASSLGGLAGNDEQFF
cdr3_nt: TGTGCCAGCAGTTTAGGGGGACTAGCGGGGAATGATGAGCAGTTCTTC

j_call: TRBJ1-1
d_call: .
v_call: TRBV12-3/TRBV12-4
clone_size: few
cdr3_aa: CASSLRHLLNTEAFF
cdr3_nt: TGTGCCAGCAGTTTGCGACATTTATTGAACACTGAAGCTTTCTTT

j_call: TRBJ1-1
d_call: .
v_call: TRBV7-9
clone_size: .
cdr3_aa: CASSLEYSEAFF
cdr3_nt: TGTGCCAGCAGCTTAGAGTACTCTGAAGCTTTCTTT

j_call: TRBJ2-3
d_call: TRBD2
v_call: TRBV2
clone_size: .
cdr3_aa: CAFREGPTDTQYF
cdr3_nt: TGTGCCTTCCGGGAGGGCCCAACAGATACGCAGTATTTT

j_call: TRBJ2-3
d_call: .
v_call: TRBV29-1
clone_size: .
cdr3_aa: CSVAVGGRGTDTQYF
cdr3_nt: TGCAGCGTTGCGGTCGGGGGGCGAGGCACAGATACGCAGTATTTT

j_call: TRBJ2-5
d_call: TRBD2
v_call: TRBV4-3
clone_size: .
cdr3_aa: CASARAGGRETQYF
cdr3_nt: TGCGCCTCAGCTAGAGCGGGAGGGAGAGAGACCCAGTACTTC

j_call: TRBJ1-5
d_call: .
v_call: TRBV10-3
clone_size: few
cdr3_aa: CAISETRDRNQPQHF
cdr3_nt: TGTGCCATCAGTGAGACGCGGGATCGCAATCAGCCCCAGCATTTT

j_call: TRBJ2-3
d_call: .
v_call: TRBV18
clone_size: .
cdr3_aa: CASSLSPSTDTQYF
cdr3_nt: TGTGCCAGCTCACTTTCACCTTCCACAGATACGCAGTATTTT

j_call: TRBJ1-4
d_call: .
v_call: TRBV20-1
clone_size: .
cdr3_aa: CSASRTTNEKLFF
cdr3_nt: TGCAGTGCTAGCCGGACAACTAATGAAAAACTGTTTTTT

j_call: TRBJ1-5
d_call: TRBD1
v_call: TRBV6-6
clone_size: .
cdr3_aa: CASSLPLGQGDRPQHF
cdr3_nt: TGTGCCAGCAGCCTACCCCTCGGACAGGGCGATCGGCCCCAGCATTTT

j_call: TRBJ2-7
d_call: .
v_call: TRBV19
clone_size: .
cdr3_aa: CASSSPGHYEQYF
cdr3_nt: TGTGCCAGTAGTTCTCCGGGTCACTACGAGCAGTACTTC

j_call: TRBJ2-1
d_call: .
v_call: TRBV5-1
clone_size: .
cdr3_aa: CASSLGPRNEQFF
cdr3_nt: TGCGCCAGCAGCTTGGGCCCGCGGAATGAGCAGTTCTTC

j_call: TRBJ2-7
d_call: TRBD2
v_call: TRBV29-1
clone_size: few
cdr3_aa: CSVEDLDSGKFDEQYF
cdr3_nt: TGCAGCGTTGAAGATCTTGATAGCGGGAAGTTCGACGAGCAGTACTTC

j_call: TRBJ2-3
d_call: .
v_call: TRBV7-8
clone_size: .
cdr3_aa: CASSLGAGRADTQYF
cdr3_nt: TGTGCCAGCAGCTTAGGGGCAGGGCGCGCAGATACGCAGTATTTT

j_call: TRBJ2-3
d_call: .
v_call: TRBV7-2
clone_size: .
cdr3_aa: CASSPQWGSTDTQYF
cdr3_nt: TGTGCCAGCAGCCCCCAATGGGGAAGCACAGATACGCAGTATTTT

j_call: TRBJ2-5
d_call: .
v_call: TRBV6-6
clone_size: few
cdr3_aa: CASSPFRGVMVAQYF
cdr3_nt: TGTGCCAGCAGTCCCTTCCGGGGAGTTATGGTGGCCCAGTACTTC

j_call: TRBJ2-5
d_call: TRBD2
v_call: TRBV7-7
clone_size: .
cdr3_aa: CASSPRGGGQETQYF
cdr3_nt: TGTGCTAGCAGCCCCCGGGGCGGGGGCCAAGAGACCCAGTACTTC

j_call: TRBJ1-3
d_call: .
v_call: TRBV4-3
clone_size: many
cdr3_aa: CASSHLGPSGNTIYF
cdr3_nt: TGCGCCAGCAGCCATTTAGGACCCTCTGGAAACACCATATATTTT

j_call: TRBJ2-7
d_call: TRBD2
v_call: TRBV12-3/TRBV12-4
clone_size: many
cdr3_aa: CASSQTSGEQYF
cdr3_nt: TGTGCCAGCAGTCAGACTAGCGGAGAGCAGTACTTC

j_call: TRBJ2-7
d_call: .
v_call: TRBV12-3/TRBV12-4
clone_size: .
cdr3_aa: CASSLRVGYEQYF
cdr3_nt: TGTGCCAGCAGTTTAAGGGTCGGGTACGAGCAGTACTTC

j_call: TRBJ1-2
d_call: .
v_call: TRBV29-1
clone_size: .
cdr3_aa: CSVEPGARHGYTF
cdr3_nt: TGCAGCGTTGAACCAGGGGCCCGACATGGCTACACCTTC

j_call: TRBJ1-1
d_call: .
v_call: TRBV10-3
clone_size: .
cdr3_aa: CAISEQGLGTEAFF
cdr3_nt: TGTGCCATCAGTGAGCAGGGGCTGGGCACTGAAGCTTTCTTT

j_call: TRBJ2-5
d_call: .
v_call: TRBV5-6
clone_size: few
cdr3_aa: CASSFTRRGETQYF
cdr3_nt: TGTGCCAGCAGCTTTACGCGGCGCGGGGAGACCCAGTACTTC

j_call: TRBJ1-5
d_call: .
v_call: TRBV5-1
clone_size: .
cdr3_aa: CASSLDPGANQPQHF
cdr3_nt: TGCGCCAGCAGCTTAGATCCGGGGGCGAATCAGCCCCAGCATTTT

j_call: TRBJ2-4
d_call: TRBD1
v_call: TRBV28
clone_size: few
cdr3_aa: CASSMTGTVWGIQYF
cdr3_nt: TGTGCCAGCAGTATGACAGGGACGGTGTGGGGCATTCAGTACTTC

j_call: TRBJ2-1
d_call: TRBD2
v_call: TRBV6-2/TRBV6-3
clone_size: .
cdr3_aa: CASSYGGGADEQFF
cdr3_nt: TGTGCCAGCAGTTACGGCGGGGGGGCCGATGAGCAGTTCTTC

j_call: TRBJ2-7
d_call: .
v_call: TRBV7-9
clone_size: .
cdr3_aa: CASSLGIMDYEQYF
cdr3_nt: TGTGCCAGCAGCTTAGGTATTATGGACTACGAGCAGTACTTC

j_call: TRBJ2-5
d_call: .
v_call: TRBV24-1
clone_size: .
cdr3_aa: CATSDFENPRGPSETQYF
cdr3_nt: TGTGCCACCAGTGATTTTGAGAATCCTCGCGGCCCCTCAGAGACCCAGTACTTC

j_call: TRBJ2-5
d_call: TRBD1
v_call: TRBV9
clone_size: .
cdr3_aa: CASSVGSGTGQETQYF
cdr3_nt: TGTGCCAGCAGCGTAGGATCGGGGACAGGACAAGAGACCCAGTACTTC

j_call: TRBJ2-1
d_call: .
v_call: TRBV3-1
clone_size: few
cdr3_aa: CASSQDRRNNEQFF
cdr3_nt: TGTGCCAGCAGCCAAGATCGCAGGAACAATGAGCAGTTCTTC

j_call: TRBJ2-3
d_call: TRBD1
v_call: TRBV20-1
clone_size: .
cdr3_aa: CSATPGGRDTQYF
cdr3_nt: TGCAGTGCTACACCAGGGGGAAGAGATACGCAGTATTTT

j_call: TRBJ2-1
d_call: .
v_call: TRBV28
clone_size: few
cdr3_aa: CASRVSSYNEQFF
cdr3_nt: TGTGCCAGCAGGGTAAGCTCCTACAATGAGCAGTTCTTC

j_call: TRBJ2-7
d_call: .
v_call: TRBV4-1
clone_size: few
cdr3_aa: CASRPQVGHLSYEQYF
cdr3_nt: TGCGCCAGCAGACCCCAAGTGGGACACCTCTCCTACGAGCAGTACTTC